A single sample is the source of the 15 T cell receptor beta chains below, sequenced in a study of early T cells in non-severe SARS-CoV-2 infection. MiXCR was run by TCRdb on the 5' RACE reads, yielding one entry per CDR3 protein. Found here are about 60,000 distinct CDR3 sequences, approximately 9% of them singletons; the top ten hold under 4%. The specimen sequenced was whole blood. The receptors originated from an adult who was a healthcare worker with PCR-confirmed SARS-CoV-2 infection or an uninfected control (not recorded which).

Many counts were recorded for this clonotype. The chain employs TRBV11-2 and TRBJ2-1; D perhaps matches TRBD2 (6 bases). Trimming removed 6 bases from V and 7 bases from J, with 19 bases in between. This CDR3 has 15 amino acids. Germline CDR1 reads SGHAT; CDR2 reads FQNNGV. CDR3 protein: CASSFMGPGGNEQFF. The DNA of the CDR3 is TGTGCCAGCAGTTTCATGGGACCAGGAGGGAATGAGCAGTTCTTC.

This clonotype was seen at least ten times. The CDR3 is CASSFRPYEQYF. The CDR3 DNA follows: TGTGCCAGCAGCTTTCGGCCCTACGAGCAGTACTTC. This rearrangement joins TRBV7-9 to TRBJ2-7; D is undetermined. CDR1 and CDR2 (germline): SEHNR, FQNEAQ (reference sequence). The CDR3 spans 12 residues. V was clipped by 3 bases and J by 2 bases, with 5 bases between them.

The chain has TRBV6-2 or TRBV6-3 and TRBJ2-1; TRBD1 might be the D (6 bases). The V end was cut by 5 bases, the J end by 2 bases, with 10 bases between. Germline V lookup: CDR1 MNHEY, CDR2 SVGEGT. This CDR3 has 14 amino acids. Written as DNA, the CDR3 is TGTGCCAGCAGTACAGGGTGGACCTACAATGAGCAGTTCTTC. Its protein is CASSTGWTYNEQFF.

This clonotype showed up many times. The genes are TRBV3-1 and TRBJ2-1, with 7 nucleotides matching TRBD2. Germline CDR1 reads LGHDT; CDR2 reads YNNKEL (reference sequence). This CDR3 region has 15 residues. V dropped 2 bases and J dropped 4; count of bases not matched to a gene: 5. The CDR3 loop is CASSQPGLPYNEQFF. The DNA of the CDR3 is TGTGCCAGCAGCCAACCGGGACTACCGTACAATGAGCAGTTCTTC.

This clonotype appeared many times. DNA for the CDR3: TGTGCCAGCAGCTTAAATGCCCGAGACAATTACAATGAGCAGTTCTTC. Translation gives CASSLNARDNYNEQFF. J is TRBJ2-1 and V is TRBV7-3; D gene uncertain. Germline V gene lookup returns CDR1 SGHTA and CDR2 FQGTGA. This CDR3 spans 16 amino acids. The V gene lost 1 base and the J gene lost 4 bases, with 14 bases spanning the gap.

The CDR3 loop reads CASRRGTGMGQTVEQYF. The CDR3 DNA follows: TGTGCCAGCAGGAGGGGGACAGGAATGGGTCAAACGGTCGAGCAGTACTTC. The chain couples TRBV7-2 to TRBJ2-7, with 8 bases lining up with TRBD1. The CDR3 consists of 17 residues. After removal of 6 bases from V and 6 bases from J, the junction contained 19 bases not matched to a gene. The germline V gene encodes CDR1 SGHTA and CDR2 FQGNSA.

This clonotype is medium-sized by share. This chain uses TRBV13 with TRBJ2-7; 7 nucleotides line up with TRBD1. The CDR3 contains 13 residues. Germline V gene sequence: CDR1 PRHDT, CDR2 FYEKMQ (reference sequence). Trimming at V came to 5 bases and at J to 1 base, leaving 2 bases not matched to a gene. CDR3 loop: CASSRDRSYEQYF. In nucleotides, the CDR3 is TGTGCCAGCAGCCGGGACAGATCCTACGAGCAGTACTTC.

Details on this clonotype: The germline gene is not matched at one end of the junction; a read error may be the cause. The chain joins TRBV20-1 to TRBJ2-2, with D possibly being TRBD1 or TRBD2 (6 bases each). CDR3 length: 18 amino acids. Germline CDR1 reads DFQATT; CDR2 reads SNEGSKA (reference sequence). CDR3 bases: TGCAGTGCTAGAACCTTCCGGGGGCGCGGAACGAATACCGGGGAGCTGTTTTTT. It encodes CSARTFRGRGTNTGELFF.

This clonotype was seen many times. The chain is built from TRBV7-9 and TRBJ2-5, with 7 nucleotides matching TRBD2. CDR1 is SEHNR, CDR2 FQNEAQ, per germline (reference sequence). Trimming cost V 1 base and J 0 bases; bases outside gene matches: 2. The CDR3 length is 15 residues. CDR3 DNA sequence: TGTGCCAGCAGCTTAGGGCTAGCGGACCAAGAGACCCAGTACTTC. Its protein product is CASSLGLADQETQYF.

This clonotype occurred many times. The chain carries TRBV20-1 and TRBJ2-7; the match to TRBD1 covers 10 bases. Germline V gene data show CDR1 as DFQATT and CDR2 as SNEGSKA (reference sequence). The J segment lost 3 bases and the V segment lost 1 base, leaving 3 bases of the junction unmatched. The CDR3 covers 14 residues. CDR3 DNA: TGCAGTGCTAGAGCCCGGGACAGGGGCTACGAGCAGTACTTC. Translation: CSARARDRGYEQYF.

This chain joins TRBV12-3 or TRBV12-4 and TRBJ2-1; 10 bases agree with TRBD1. This CDR3 has 16 residues. The V and J ends lost 7 bases and 5 bases, in that order; junction bases with no gene match: 11. This CDR3 is CASNLGQGIIDNEQFF. The CDR3 coding sequence is TGTGCCAGCAACTTGGGACAGGGGATAATCGACAATGAGCAGTTCTTC.

This clonotype showed up just a few times. The chain carries TRBV28 and TRBJ1-2; a possible D gene is TRBD1 (5 bases). This CDR3 has 13 residues. Germline CDR1 is MDHEN and CDR2 is SYDVKM. V gave up 6 bases and J gave up 2 bases, with 10 bases separating them. CDR3 sequence (DNA): TGTGCCAGCAGGATAGGGGCGAACTATGGCTACACCTTC. Its translation: CASRIGANYGYTF.

This clonotype appeared a few times. The chain combines TRBV5-5 with TRBJ2-7; TRBD1 matches 11 bases. Germline V gene data show CDR1 as SGHKS and CDR2 as YYEKEE (reference sequence). CDR3 size: 17 residues. V lost 0 bases, J lost 6 bases, and 11 bases stayed unmatched. The CDR3, as DNA: TGTGCCAGCAGCTTGGCACCGGGACAGGGGGTGAGGGGCGAGCAGTACTTC. As protein: CASSLAPGQGVRGEQYF.

With respect to this clonotype: A much larger clone lies a single base off, so this may be a read error. The V gene is TRBV18, the J gene TRBJ2-7; D is undetermined. This CDR3 region has 15 residues. In germline, CDR1 is KGHSH, CDR2 LQKENI. CDR3 nucleotide sequence: TGTGCCCGCTCACCACCCTTGGCAACTTCCTACGAGCAGTACTTC. It encodes CARSPPLATSYEQYF.

This sequence joins TRBV12-3 or TRBV12-4 and TRBJ2-3; 12 bases line up with TRBD2. The length of the CDR3 is 14 residues. With V trimmed by 6 bases and J by 10 bases, 8 bases remained unmatched. The CDR3 region is CASSAGLAGLAQYF. CDR3 coding DNA: TGTGCCAGCAGCGCAGGACTAGCGGGGCTAGCGCAGTATTTT.